This is a list of T cell receptor beta chains from one sample in a study of regulatory T cells in long-lasting Graves disease. TCRdb reprocessed the multiplex PCR reads with MiXCR, giving one entry per CDR3 protein. The table shows roughly 440,000 distinct CDR3 sequences, with about 17% occurring only once. These data were also reused for a study on T cells in Graves' hyperthyroidism and ophthalmopathy.

Sequencing used peripheral blood mononuclear cells (PBMCs), obtained at new diagnosis, from a patient treated with antithyroid drugs. These receptors originate from a woman in her late teens or twenties with Graves disease. CDR3s include the opening cysteine and the closing phenylalanine or tryptophan. Fields, in order: CDR3 DNA, CDR3 protein, CDR3 length, J gene, V gene, D gene, clone size. D genes are given only for firm matches. Clone size appears in some rows only: once, few, many, or a class for an expanded clone.

cdr3_nt: TGTGCCAGCAGCTGGTTAGCGGGCCCTTTCTACGAGCAGTACTTC
cdr3_aa: CASSWLAGPFYEQYF
cdr3_length: 15
j_call: TRBJ2-7
v_call: TRBV7-2
d_call: TRBD2
clone_size: many

cdr3_nt: TGTGCCAGCAGCTTAATCCCCACCGGAACGGGACAGGGATTCGATGAGCAGTTCTTC
cdr3_aa: CASSLIPTGTGQGFDEQFF
cdr3_length: 19
j_call: TRBJ2-1
v_call: TRBV7-3
d_call: TRBD1
clone_size: many

cdr3_nt: TGTGCCTGGGGGGACACAAGCAATCAGCCCCAGCATTTT
cdr3_aa: CAWGDTSNQPQHF
cdr3_length: 13
j_call: TRBJ1-5
v_call: TRBV30
d_call: .
clone_size: few

cdr3_nt: TGCGCCAGCAGCTTGATTAGCAGCCCCACCGGGGAGCTGTTTTTT
cdr3_aa: CASSLISSPTGELFF
cdr3_length: 15
j_call: TRBJ2-2
v_call: TRBV5-1
d_call: .
clone_size: .

cdr3_nt: TGCGCCAGCAGCTCGCCCGGGACGCGGACCGGGGAGCTGTTTTTT
cdr3_aa: CASSSPGTRTGELFF
cdr3_length: 15
j_call: TRBJ2-2
v_call: TRBV5-1
d_call: .
clone_size: few

cdr3_nt: TGTGCCAGCAGTGTGAGTGCGGGAGGTACCGGGGAGCTGTTTTTT
cdr3_aa: CASSVSAGGTGELFF
cdr3_length: 15
j_call: TRBJ2-2
v_call: TRBV2
d_call: TRBD2
clone_size: many

cdr3_nt: TGTGCCAGCAGCGTAGGGGGGGGAAGAGGCTCACCCCTCCACTTT
cdr3_aa: CASSVGGGRGSPLHF
cdr3_length: 15
j_call: TRBJ1-6
v_call: TRBV9
d_call: .
clone_size: .

cdr3_nt: TGTGCCAGCAGCTTAAGGGGACTAGCGGGAGGGGCCGGGGAGCTGTTTTTT
cdr3_aa: CASSLRGLAGGAGELFF
cdr3_length: 17
j_call: TRBJ2-2
v_call: TRBV7-2
d_call: TRBD2
clone_size: few

cdr3_nt: TGTGCCAGCAGATTCGCGGAGTTGAATGAGCAGTTCTTC
cdr3_aa: CASRFAELNEQFF
cdr3_length: 13
j_call: TRBJ2-1
v_call: TRBV7-8
d_call: .
clone_size: many

cdr3_nt: TGTGCCAGCAGTTTAACGGGAGGGAGCACAGATACGCAGTATTTT
cdr3_aa: CASSLTGGSTDTQYF
cdr3_length: 15
j_call: TRBJ2-3
v_call: TRBV28
d_call: TRBD2
clone_size: many

cdr3_nt: TGCAGCGTTGAGGGCCTCTACGAGCAGTACTTC
cdr3_aa: CSVEGLYEQYF
cdr3_length: 11
j_call: TRBJ2-7
v_call: TRBV29-1
d_call: .
clone_size: many

cdr3_nt: TGCAGTTCAATTCAGGGCAGTCACCAAGAGACCCAGTACTTC
cdr3_aa: CSSIQGSHQETQYF
cdr3_length: 14
j_call: TRBJ2-5
v_call: TRBV20-1
d_call: .
clone_size: .

cdr3_nt: TGTGCCAGCAGCTTAATGCGAGGGACTGAGCAGTTCTTC
cdr3_aa: CASSLMRGTEQFF
cdr3_length: 13
j_call: TRBJ2-1
v_call: TRBV7-3
d_call: .
clone_size: many

cdr3_nt: TGTGCCAGCAGGGTCCTGGGACCAAACGGCGAGCAGTACTTC
cdr3_aa: CASRVLGPNGEQYF
cdr3_length: 14
j_call: TRBJ2-7
v_call: TRBV6-1
d_call: .
clone_size: many

cdr3_nt: TGTGCCAGCTCATCCCGACAAGGAACTCTGGAGAACATCATATATTTT
cdr3_aa: CASSSRQGTLENIIYF
cdr3_length: 16
j_call: TRBJ1-3
v_call: TRBV18
d_call: .
clone_size: few

cdr3_nt: TGTGCCAGCAGTGAAAGTCCAGGTGGAGAGGACACTGAAGCTTTCTTT
cdr3_aa: CASSESPGGEDTEAFF
cdr3_length: 16
j_call: TRBJ1-1
v_call: TRBV2
d_call: .
clone_size: many

cdr3_nt: TGTGCCAGCAGCTCGCGACAGGTCCCAGAGCAGTACTTC
cdr3_aa: CASSSRQVPEQYF
cdr3_length: 13
j_call: TRBJ2-7
v_call: TRBV11-3
d_call: .
clone_size: many

cdr3_nt: TGTGCCAGCAGCTTAGATGGCCGAGCGGCGAAACCAGAGACCCAGTACTTC
cdr3_aa: CASSLDGRAAKPETQYF
cdr3_length: 17
j_call: TRBJ2-5
v_call: TRBV11-3
d_call: .
clone_size: few

cdr3_nt: TGTGCCAGCCCCATCCGGGACAGGGGAATTGAGGCAACTAGCACAGATACGCAGTATTTT
cdr3_aa: CASPIRDRGIEATSTDTQYF
cdr3_length: 20
j_call: TRBJ2-3
v_call: TRBV11-3
d_call: TRBD1
clone_size: many

cdr3_nt: TGTGCCAGCAGCGTAGGTGGCACGGCGGTCAATGAGCAGTTCTTC
cdr3_aa: CASSVGGTAVNEQFF
cdr3_length: 15
j_call: TRBJ2-1
v_call: TRBV9
d_call: .
clone_size: .

cdr3_nt: TGTGCCAGCAGCATTGGCTTTTCCGGGGACTATGGCTACACCTTC
cdr3_aa: CASSIGFSGDYGYTF
cdr3_length: 15
j_call: TRBJ1-2
v_call: TRBV7-2
d_call: .
clone_size: .

cdr3_nt: TGTGCCAGCAGTTTACGGGGGCCGTGGACTGGGGCCAACGTCCTGACTTTC
cdr3_aa: CASSLRGPWTGANVLTF
cdr3_length: 17
j_call: TRBJ2-6
v_call: TRBV28
d_call: .
clone_size: many

cdr3_nt: TGTGCCATCAGCCCCGATGGACTTTCTAATTCCGAGCAGTTCTTC
cdr3_aa: CAISPDGLSNSEQFF
cdr3_length: 15
j_call: TRBJ2-1
v_call: TRBV7-9
d_call: .
clone_size: .

cdr3_nt: TGTGCCAGCAGCTTGGTAGGGACAGAAACCTACGAGCAGTACTTC
cdr3_aa: CASSLVGTETYEQYF
cdr3_length: 15
j_call: TRBJ2-7
v_call: TRBV5-5
d_call: TRBD1
clone_size: .

cdr3_nt: TGCAGTGCTAGTGGACAGGGGAATGGCAATCAGCCCCAGCATTTT
cdr3_aa: CSASGQGNGNQPQHF
cdr3_length: 15
j_call: TRBJ1-5
v_call: TRBV20-1
d_call: TRBD1
clone_size: .

cdr3_nt: TGTGCCAGCAGCCCCACCGGGTCGCAATTGTTAGGAAAACTGTTTTTT
cdr3_aa: CASSPTGSQLLGKLFF
cdr3_length: 16
j_call: TRBJ1-4
v_call: TRBV9
d_call: .
clone_size: few

cdr3_nt: TGTGCCAGCAGCTGGGAAGAAGAGACCCAGTACTTC
cdr3_aa: CASSWEEETQYF
cdr3_length: 12
j_call: TRBJ2-5
v_call: TRBV5-6
d_call: .
clone_size: few